This TCR beta chain was recovered during a study of regulatory T cells in long-lasting Graves disease. This clonotype appeared a few times. Time point reported: persistent/refractory GD, antithyroid drugs over 5 years with positive TRAb. The TCR library was prepared using RNA isolated from PBMCs. This CDR3 is 15 amino acids long. With 6 bases removed from V and 5 bases from J, the gap between germline ends came to 21 bases. CDR1 is SGDLS and CDR2 is YYNGEE in the germline V gene. Researchers made TCR beta libraries by using iRepertoire HTBI primers and running Arm-PCR on CDR3 regions. One entry per CDR3 protein, called by TCRdb with MiXCR from the multiplex PCR reads. The sample includes some 470,000 distinct CDR3 sequences, roughly 21% of them seen just once.

The rearrangement links TRBV9 to TRBJ2-7; D is unresolved. This sequence was found in a female donor with Graves disease. The starting material was peripheral blood mononuclear cells (PBMCs), obtained when the disease was refractory, from a patient treated with antithyroid drugs. CDR3 DNA: TGTGCCAGCAAAAAAGGTTTTAGTTTTGAAGACGAGCAGTACTTC. It translates to CASKKGFSFEDEQYF.